Listed here are 4 T cell receptor beta chains from one sample, sequenced in a study of immune heterogeneity within non-small cell lung tumors (dated by TCRdb to about 2018). Genomic DNA was extracted from bulk tumor tissue and used as the TCR template, and around 540 ng gDNA was amplified per sample. Multiple biopsies per primary tumor were taken during surgery, spaced as far apart as possible within the tumor mass. The study cohort was described as untreated and was composed of newly diagnosed NSCLC cases undergoing curative surgery. TCRdb records HiSeq X Ten as the sequencer. A multiplex PCR system amplified the TCR beta CDR3 region, with a first 10-cycle round using 32 V-gene forward and 13 J-gene reverse primers. The public reads were quality trimmed at Q25 with fastp and then assembled into clones with MiXCR by TCRdb, keeping productive beta chains. Every CDR3 protein is listed once, alongside the most common genes and DNA of its rows. Counted in this sample were about 21,000 distinct CDR3 sequences; around 30% of them appeared once. In total, the top ten clones hold about 4% of the sample.

The sequenced sample consisted of lung tumor tissue. Source of these receptors: a man aged 40-49 years with non-small cell lung cancer.

The chain is built from TRBV6-1 and TRBJ2-3; 8 bases fit TRBD2. This CDR3 region has 16 residues. CDR1 and CDR2 from the germline V gene are MNHNS and SASEGT. The ends lost 4 bases at V and 3 bases at J; junction bases unmatched: 9. The CDR3 DNA reads as TGTGCCAGCAGTGGACGGGGGGGCAGGGGTACAGATACGCAGTATTTT. This translates into CASSGRGGRGTDTQYF.

The chain joins TRBV30 to TRBJ2-1; D is perhaps TRBD1 (5 bases). This CDR3 region has 14 residues. From germline, CDR1 is GTSNPN and CDR2 SVGIG (reference sequence). Trimming removed 4 bases from V and 0 bases from J, with 10 bases in between. DNA for the CDR3: TGTGCCTGGACCCCAGACAGCTCCTACAATGAGCAGTTCTTC. Protein: CAWTPDSSYNEQFF.

This clonotype came up a few times. V usage is TRBV20-1 and J usage is TRBJ1-5, with TRBD1 as a possible D gene (5 bases). Trimming shortened V by 0 bases and J by 9 bases, and 15 bases separated the two germline ends. Germline V gene data show CDR1 as DFQATT and CDR2 as SNEGSKA (reference sequence). The CDR3 is 14 residues long. The CDR3 region is CSARDLREEGPQHF. The CDR3, as DNA: TGCAGTGCTAGAGATCTCAGGGAGGAGGGGCCCCAGCATTTT.

The chain employs TRBV20-1 and TRBJ2-5; 12 nucleotides agree with TRBD2. Trimming took 6 bases from V and 2 from J; bases not matched to a gene: 4. Germline V lookup: CDR1 DFQATT, CDR2 SNEGSKA (reference sequence). This CDR3 has 14 amino acids. Written as DNA, the CDR3 is TGCAGTGCCTTTACTAGCGGGAGGCAAGAGACCCAGTACTTC. Protein product: CSAFTSGRQETQYF.